The T cell receptor beta chain under discussion was sequenced for a study of PD-L1 blockade in urothelial cancer. On the study more broadly: As for prior chemotherapy regimens, patients had received 0 to 3. Median T cell yield from blood was approximately 130,000. Study findings and constraints: Improved survival was predicted by pretreatment blood TCR clonality below the median. Enhanced expansion of tumor-associated blood clones at 3 weeks characterized durable-benefit patients.

Per the germline V gene, CDR1 is SNHLY and CDR2 is FYNNEI. This CDR3 is built from 15 residues. Trimming pared 5 bases from V and 7 bases from J, leaving 17 bases between. To note about this clone: Its target is not known.

Generated by immunoSEQ multiplex PCR, the TCRdb table keeps only in-frame clones and is missing some. The sample yields roughly 29,000 clones, roughly 80% seen once. V and J are TRBV2 and TRBJ1-4; possibly TRBD1 for D (6 bases). This TCR was sampled from a man aged 50 to 59 with urothelial cancer. The sequenced sample was PBMCs, obtained around atezolizumab (anti-PD-L1) treatment. In DNA, the CDR3 is TGTGCCAGCAGTAGGTCCGGGACAATGGGTGAAAAACTGTTTTTT. Its translation is CASSRSGTMGEKLFF.